Listed here are 8 T cell receptor beta chains from one sample, sequenced in a study of T cell responses to AZD1222 COVID-19 vaccine listed by TCRdb under 2021. The label giving this sample's time point can be read as: baseline before first vaccination. The method behind the library was the immunoSEQ multiplex PCR assay. TCRdb carries this immuneACCESS record with in-frame sequences only. Its versions omit some clonotypes, under half of them owing to an unresolved V gene in the studies checked, with the rest unexplained. This sample lists roughly 150,000 clones; 91% were detected once. The ten largest clones represent about 1.5% of the sample. This specimen consisted of peripheral blood, obtained on day 0 of AZD1222 vaccination. These receptors all stem from an adult in good health.

V is TRBV13 and J is TRBJ1-6, with D unclear. Germline V gene data show CDR1 as PRHDT and CDR2 as FYEKMQ (reference sequence). Trimming left V 5 bases short and J 0 bases short, with 11 bases between. The CDR3 runs 16 residues. The CDR3 nucleotides read TGTGCCAGCAGCCCTTCGGGGAGCTCCTATAATTCACCCCTCCACTTT. This codes for CASSPSGSSYNSPLHF. The entire variable domain, with the rest obtained from reference TRBV13 and TRBJ1-6, is as follows: AAGVIQSPRHLIKEKRETATLKCYPIPRHDTVYWYQQGPGQDPQFLISFYEKMQSDKGSIPDRFSAQQFSDYHSELNMSSLELGDSALYFCASSPSGSSYNSPLHFGNGTRLTVT.

The chain has TRBV19 and TRBJ2-6, with unresolved D. From germline, CDR1 is LNHDA and CDR2 SQIVND (reference sequence). The ends were cut back, 5 bases at V and 0 bases at J, with 8 bases in the middle. This CDR3 is 15 amino acids long. CDR3 DNA sequence: TGTGCCAGTAGTCTGGTCGCCTCTGGGGCCAACGTCCTGACTTTC. Amino acid sequence: CASSLVASGANVLTF.

The chain links TRBV19 to TRBJ2-1; D is unclear. Germline CDR1 is LNHDA and CDR2 is SQIVND (reference sequence). There are 15 residues in the CDR3. Trimming took off 1 base at V and 4 bases at J, with 11 bases between the two ends. CDR3 region: CASSIAGSLYNEQFF. As DNA, the CDR3 is TGTGCCAGTAGTATAGCGGGTAGTTTGTACAATGAGCAGTTCTTC.

The chain recombines TRBV7-8 with TRBJ1-1, with D unclear. V lost 5 bases to trimming and J lost 5 bases, with 12 bases between them. This CDR3 is 13 amino acids long. Germline-derived CDR1 and CDR2 are SGHVS and FQNEAQ. The DNA for the CDR3 is TGTGCCAGCAGCCCTCGAGCCGGGACTGAAGCTTTCTTT. It codes for CASSPRAGTEAFF. The variable domain in full, completed from reference TRBV7-8 and TRBJ1-1, reads GAGVSQSPRYKVAKRGQDVALRCDPISGHVSLFWYQQALGQGPEFLTYFQNEAQLDKSGLPSDRFFAERPEGSVSTLKIQRTQQEDSAVYLCASSPRAGTEAFFGQGTRLTVV.

The gene calls are TRBV7-3 and TRBJ2-7, with TRBD1 as a possible D gene (5 bases). V gave up 4 bases and J gave up 3 bases, with 19 bases separating them. The CDR3 runs 16 residues. Germline CDR1 SGHTA, CDR2 FQGTGA. The CDR3 DNA sequence: TGTGCCAGCAGCTCCCGCCCAACCAGGACATTCTACGAGCAGTACTTC. This translates into CASSSRPTRTFYEQYF.

This rearrangement joins TRBV9 to TRBJ1-1; perhaps TRBD1 as D (5 bases). Trimming cost V 2 bases and J 4 bases, with 18 bases left between them. The CDR3 consists of 16 residues. Germline CDR1 and CDR2: SGDLS and YYNGEE. In DNA form, the CDR3 reads TGTGCCAGCAGCGTCCACCCCAACTCTGGGGCCACTGAAGCTTTCTTT. As protein: CASSVHPNSGATEAFF.

The chain recombines TRBV28 with TRBJ2-1; no reliable D call. Germline CDR1 and CDR2: MDHEN and SYDVKM. V was pared by 5 bases and J by 4 bases, with 18 bases between. This CDR3 has 16 amino acids. The CDR3 sequence: CASSMAPPSLYNEQFF. The CDR3 DNA is TGTGCCAGCAGTATGGCGCCCCCCTCTCTTTACAATGAGCAGTTCTTC.

The chain couples TRBV19 to TRBJ1-1; TRBD1 matches 11 bases. CDR3 length equals 14 residues. From germline, CDR1 is LNHDA and CDR2 SQIVND (reference sequence). V was clipped by 5 bases and J by 10 bases; unmatched bases: 9. The CDR3 loop is CASSVTGTGGGAFF. CDR3 DNA sequence: TGTGCCAGTAGTGTAACCGGGACAGGGGGGGGAGCTTTCTTT.